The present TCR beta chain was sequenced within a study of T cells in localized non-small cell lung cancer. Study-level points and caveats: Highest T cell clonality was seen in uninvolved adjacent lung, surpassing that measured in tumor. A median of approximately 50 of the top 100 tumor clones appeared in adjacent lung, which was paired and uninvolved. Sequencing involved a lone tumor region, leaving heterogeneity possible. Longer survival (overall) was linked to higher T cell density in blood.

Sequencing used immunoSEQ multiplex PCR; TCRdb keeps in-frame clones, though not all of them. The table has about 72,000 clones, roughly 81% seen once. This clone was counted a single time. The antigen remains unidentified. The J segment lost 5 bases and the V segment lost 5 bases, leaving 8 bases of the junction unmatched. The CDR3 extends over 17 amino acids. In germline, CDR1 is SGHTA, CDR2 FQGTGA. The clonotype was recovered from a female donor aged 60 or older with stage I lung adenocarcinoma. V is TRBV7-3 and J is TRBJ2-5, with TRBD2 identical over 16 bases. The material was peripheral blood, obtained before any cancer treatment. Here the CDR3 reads CASSAGLAGGPGETQYF. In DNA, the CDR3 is TGTGCCAGCAGCGCGGGACTAGCGGGAGGGCCGGGGGAGACCCAGTACTTC.